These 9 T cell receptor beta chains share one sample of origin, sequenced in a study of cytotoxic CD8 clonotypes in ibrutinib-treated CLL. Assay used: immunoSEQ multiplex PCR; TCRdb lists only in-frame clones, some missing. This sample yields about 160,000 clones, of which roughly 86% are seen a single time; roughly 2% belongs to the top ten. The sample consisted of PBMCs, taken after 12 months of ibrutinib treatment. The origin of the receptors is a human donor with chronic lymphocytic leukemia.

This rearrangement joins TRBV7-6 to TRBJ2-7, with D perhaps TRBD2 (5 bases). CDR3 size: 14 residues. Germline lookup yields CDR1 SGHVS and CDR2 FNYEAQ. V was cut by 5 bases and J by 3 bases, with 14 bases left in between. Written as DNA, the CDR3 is TGTGCCAGCAGCATGGAGGATGGGATCTACGAGCAGTACTTC. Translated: CASSMEDGIYEQYF.

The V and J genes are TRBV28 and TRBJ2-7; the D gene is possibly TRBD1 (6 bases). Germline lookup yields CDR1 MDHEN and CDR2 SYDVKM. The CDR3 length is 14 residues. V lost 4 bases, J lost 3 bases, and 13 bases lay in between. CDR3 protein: CASSYSGTSYEQYF. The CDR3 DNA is TGTGCCAGCAGTTATTCCGGGACAAGCTACGAGCAGTACTTC. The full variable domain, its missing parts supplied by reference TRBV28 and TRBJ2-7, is DVKVTQSSRYLVKRTGEKVFLECVQDMDHENMFWYRQDPGLGLRLIYFSYDVKMKEKGDIPEGYSVSREKKERFSLILESASTNQTSMYLCASSYSGTSYEQYFGPGTRLTVT.

The CDR3 coding sequence is TGTGCCAGCAACACTAGGACAGGGGACAGCTCTGGAAACACCATATATTTT. Amino acid sequence: CASNTRTGDSSGNTIYF. The chain uses TRBV7-9 and TRBJ1-3; TRBD1 agrees at 9 bases. Per the germline V gene, CDR1 is SEHNR and CDR2 is FQNEAQ (reference sequence). Trimming took 7 bases from V and 0 from J; bases not matched to a gene: 10. This CDR3 has 17 residues.

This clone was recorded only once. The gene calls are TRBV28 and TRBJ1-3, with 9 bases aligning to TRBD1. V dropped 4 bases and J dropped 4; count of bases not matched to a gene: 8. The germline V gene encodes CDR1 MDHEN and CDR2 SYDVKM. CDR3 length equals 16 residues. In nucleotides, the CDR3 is TGTGCCAGCAGTTCACCGGGACAGGGTCCGGGAAACACCATATATTTT. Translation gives CASSSPGQGPGNTIYF.

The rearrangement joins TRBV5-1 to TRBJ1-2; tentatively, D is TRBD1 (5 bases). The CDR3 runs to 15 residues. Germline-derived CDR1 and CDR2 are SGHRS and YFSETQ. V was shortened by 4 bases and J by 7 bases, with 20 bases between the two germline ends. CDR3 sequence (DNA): TGCGCCAGCAGCCCTTTCGGGGTGGGGGAACGTGGCTACACCTTC. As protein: CASSPFGVGERGYTF.

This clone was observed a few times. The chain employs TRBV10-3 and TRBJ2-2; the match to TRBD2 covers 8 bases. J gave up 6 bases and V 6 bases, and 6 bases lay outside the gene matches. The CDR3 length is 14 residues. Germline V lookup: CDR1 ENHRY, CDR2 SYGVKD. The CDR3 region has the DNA TGTGCCATCAGCCAAACTAGCGGCCCCGGGGAGCTGTTTTTT. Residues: CAISQTSGPGELFF.

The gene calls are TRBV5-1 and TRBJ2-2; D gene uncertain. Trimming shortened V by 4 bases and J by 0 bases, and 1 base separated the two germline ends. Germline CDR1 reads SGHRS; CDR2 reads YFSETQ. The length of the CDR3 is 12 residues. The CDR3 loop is CASSPNTGELFF. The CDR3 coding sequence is TGCGCCAGCAGCCCGAACACCGGGGAGCTGTTTTTT.

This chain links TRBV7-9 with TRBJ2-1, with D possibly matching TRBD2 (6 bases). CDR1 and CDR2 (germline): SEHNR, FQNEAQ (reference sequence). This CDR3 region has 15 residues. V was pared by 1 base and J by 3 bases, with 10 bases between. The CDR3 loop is CASSLGRGYYNEQFF. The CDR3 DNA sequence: TGTGCCAGCAGCTTAGGGCGGGGTTACTACAATGAGCAGTTCTTC. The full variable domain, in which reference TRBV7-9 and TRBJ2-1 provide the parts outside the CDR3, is DTGVSQNPRHKITKRGQNVTFRCDPISEHNRLYWYRQTLGQGPEFLTYFQNEAQLEKSRLLSDRFSAERPKGSFSTLEIQRTEQGDSAMYLCASSLGRGYYNEQFFGPGTRLTVL.

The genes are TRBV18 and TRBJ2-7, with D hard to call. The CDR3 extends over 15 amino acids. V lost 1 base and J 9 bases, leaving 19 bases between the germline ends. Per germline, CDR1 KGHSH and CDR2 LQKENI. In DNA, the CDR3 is TGTGCCAGCTCACCACTAGGGCAGCCCTACGCGGTGCAGTACTTC. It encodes CASSPLGQPYAVQYF.